This T cell receptor (beta chain) was found in a study of blood T cell repertoires in COVID-19. Turning to the study itself: Collection of acute and convalescent COVID-19 samples took place in the United States, Italy and Spain.

Per the authors' pipeline: Researchers report that nucleated cell counts were estimated from reference gene primer amplification. TCRdb keeps only in-frame clones here, not all; method: immunoSEQ multiplex PCR. From that table come the V and J calls and clone size; the DNA was used to work out D and trimming. The sample has about 150,000 clones, roughly four fifths seen once; the top ten hold 9.5% to 13%. Followed longitudinally, the Seattle patients had been enrolled during active infection. CDR1 is SGHNT and CDR2 is YENEEA in the germline V gene. The V and J ends lost 4 bases and 5 bases, in that order; junction bases with no gene match: 5. This CDR3 contains 14 residues.

Specimen: peripheral blood. The chain employs TRBV11-3 and TRBJ1-3; 7 nucleotides line up with TRBD1. The TCR sequence derives from a woman in her fifties or sixties with COVID-19, enrolled during active disease. The chain's CDR3 is CASSSGTDRNTIYF. Here the CDR3 DNA reads TGTGCCAGCAGCTCCGGGACAGACAGAAACACCATATATTTT.